This TCR beta chain was documented in a study of T cell changes during pregnancy in multiple sclerosis. Trimming removed 0 bases from V and 5 bases from J; junction bases left unmatched: 3. CDR1 SNHLY and CDR2 FYNNEI come from the germline V gene. This CDR3 has 15 residues. Measured with immunoSEQ multiplex PCR; TCRdb has only the in-frame clones, and not every one. Here the sample spans tens of thousands of clones, under 95% being singletons. This material consisted of peripheral blood, taken before pregnancy. The chain employs TRBV2 and TRBJ1-4; 7 bases are shared with TRBD1. This receptor was obtained from a female donor with multiple sclerosis, enrolled in a pregnancy study. CDR3 nucleotide sequence: TGTGCCAGCAGTGAAGCTCAGGGGGGAAATGAAAAACTGTTTTTT. Protein: CASSEAQGGNEKLFF.